These T cell receptor beta chains were read from a single sample in a study of T cells in Graves' hyperthyroidism and ophthalmopathy. TCRdb reanalysed the multiplex PCR reads using MiXCR and keeps one entry per CDR3 protein. The top ten hold roughly 19% of the sample, which has 450,000 to 700,000 distinct CDR3 sequences, roughly 50% seen once. The sequenced sample consisted of peripheral blood or thyroid tissue (not recorded which). The receptors derive from an adult woman with Graves' disease, either hyperthyroidism or ophthalmopathy (not recorded which). The CDR3 runs from the conserved cysteine through the conserved F or W. The D gene is left open where the match is weak. Some rows have no size entry. The others give once, few or many, or a class for an expanded clone.

CDR3 length: 14; D gene: TRBD2; J gene: TRBJ2-5; V gene: TRBV28; clone size: many; CDR3 DNA: TGTGCCAGCAGTCCCGCCGGGGGGTGGGAGACCCAGTACTTC; CDR3 protein: CASSPAGGWETQYF
CDR3 length: 13; D gene: .; J gene: TRBJ2-7; V gene: TRBV7-6; clone size: .; CDR3 DNA: TGTGCCAGCAGCCCCGACCGTAGAGACGAGCAGTACTTC; CDR3 protein: CASSPDRRDEQYF
CDR3 length: 16; D gene: TRBD1; J gene: TRBJ1-2; V gene: TRBV15; clone size: many; CDR3 DNA: TGTGCCACCAGCAGAGATGTGACAGGGGGCGCCTATGGCTACACCTTC; CDR3 protein: CATSRDVTGGAYGYTF
CDR3 length: 13; D gene: .; J gene: TRBJ2-2; V gene: TRBV29-1; clone size: once; CDR3 DNA: TGCAGCGTTGCTGGGCAGAACACCGGGGAGCTGTTTTTT; CDR3 protein: CSVAGQNTGELFF
CDR3 length: 16; D gene: .; J gene: TRBJ2-6; V gene: TRBV5-4; clone size: many; CDR3 DNA: TGTGCCAGCAGCCCTAATTGGGGGCCTGGGGCCAACGTCCTGACTTTC; CDR3 protein: CASSPNWGPGANVLTF
CDR3 length: 18; D gene: .; J gene: TRBJ1-4; V gene: TRBV5-1; clone size: .; CDR3 DNA: TGCGCCAGCAGCTTGGCCGGGTCGGGGGACGCCCGAAATGAAAAACTGTTTTTT; CDR3 protein: CASSLAGSGDARNEKLFF
CDR3 length: 14; D gene: TRBD1; J gene: TRBJ2-7; V gene: TRBV5-1; clone size: .; CDR3 DNA: TGCGCCAGCAGCCCAGACGGACAGGGGTCCGAGCAGTACTTC; CDR3 protein: CASSPDGQGSEQYF
CDR3 length: 12; D gene: .; J gene: TRBJ2-7; V gene: TRBV2; clone size: .; CDR3 DNA: TGTGCCAGCAGTGGAACAGGGAGCGAGCAGTACTTC; CDR3 protein: CASSGTGSEQYF
CDR3 length: 15; D gene: .; J gene: TRBJ1-1; V gene: TRBV28; clone size: .; CDR3 DNA: TGTGCCAGCAGTTCCCCGACAGGCTGGGGAACTGAAGCTTTCTTT; CDR3 protein: CASSSPTGWGTEAFF
CDR3 length: 14; D gene: .; J gene: TRBJ2-7; V gene: TRBV7-8; clone size: once; CDR3 DNA: TGTGCCAGCAGGGCGCGGGACAGCTCCTACGAGCAGTACTTC; CDR3 protein: CASRARDSSYEQYF
CDR3 length: 11; D gene: TRBD1; J gene: TRBJ1-2; V gene: TRBV20-1; clone size: .; CDR3 DNA: TGCAGTGTCGTACAGGGGGCTGGAAACACCTTC; CDR3 protein: CSVVQGAGNTF
CDR3 length: 13; D gene: .; J gene: TRBJ2-1; V gene: TRBV12-3/TRBV12-4; clone size: many; CDR3 DNA: TGTGCCAGCAGTTTGGTGGGGGGAAATGAGCAGTTCTTC; CDR3 protein: CASSLVGGNEQFF
CDR3 length: 11; D gene: TRBD1; J gene: TRBJ1-2; V gene: TRBV20-1; clone size: once; CDR3 DNA: TGCAGTGTAAGACAGGGATATGGCTACACCTTC; CDR3 protein: CSVRQGYGYTF
CDR3 length: 11; D gene: .; J gene: TRBJ1-2; V gene: TRBV29-1; clone size: .; CDR3 DNA: TGCAGCGTTGTGACAGCGTATGGCTACACCTTC; CDR3 protein: CSVVTAYGYTF
CDR3 length: 12; D gene: .; J gene: TRBJ1-5; V gene: TRBV7-2; clone size: .; CDR3 DNA: TGTGCCAGCAGCATTTACGGATGGCCCCAGCATTTT; CDR3 protein: CASSIYGWPQHF
CDR3 length: 17; D gene: .; J gene: TRBJ2-6; V gene: TRBV9; clone size: many; CDR3 DNA: TGTGCCAGCAGCCCCCATTCGGCGGGGCCTGGGGCCAACGTCCTGACTTTC; CDR3 protein: CASSPHSAGPGANVLTF
CDR3 length: 13; D gene: .; J gene: TRBJ1-4; V gene: TRBV25-1; clone size: few; CDR3 DNA: TGTGCCAGCAAGGTGGGCGCGGGTGAAAAACTGTTTTTT; CDR3 protein: CASKVGAGEKLFF
CDR3 length: 14; D gene: .; J gene: TRBJ2-7; V gene: TRBV28; clone size: .; CDR3 DNA: TGTGCCACCAACCTCGGGACACAGTATTACGAGCAGTACTTC; CDR3 protein: CATNLGTQYYEQYF
CDR3 length: 16; D gene: .; J gene: TRBJ2-7; V gene: TRBV5-1; clone size: few; CDR3 DNA: TGCGCCAGCAGCTTGGCCCCGGCCAGCCGCTCCTACGAGCAGTACTTC; CDR3 protein: CASSLAPASRSYEQYF
CDR3 length: 13; D gene: TRBD1; J gene: TRBJ1-2; V gene: TRBV12-3/TRBV12-4; clone size: .; CDR3 DNA: TGTGCCAGCAGTTTAGCGGGACAGTACGGCTACACCTTC; CDR3 protein: CASSLAGQYGYTF
CDR3 length: 15; D gene: TRBD1; J gene: TRBJ1-6; V gene: TRBV10-3; clone size: .; CDR3 DNA: TGTGCCATCAGTGCCTCGGGACAGGGAAATTCACCCCTCCACTTT; CDR3 protein: CAISASGQGNSPLHF